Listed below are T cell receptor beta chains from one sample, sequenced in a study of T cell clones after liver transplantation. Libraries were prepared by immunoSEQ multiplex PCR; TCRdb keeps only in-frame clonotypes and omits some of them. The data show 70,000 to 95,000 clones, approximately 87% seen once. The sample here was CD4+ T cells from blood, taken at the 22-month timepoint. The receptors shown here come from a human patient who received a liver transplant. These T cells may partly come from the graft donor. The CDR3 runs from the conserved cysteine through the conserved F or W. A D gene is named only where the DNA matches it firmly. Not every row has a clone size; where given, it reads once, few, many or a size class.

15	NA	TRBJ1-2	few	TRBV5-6	TGTGCCAGCAGCCGCTTGGTGCCACAGGGCTATGGCTACACCTTC	CASSRLVPQGYGYTF
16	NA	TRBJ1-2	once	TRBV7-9	TGTGCCAGCAGCTTAAATTCGGGAAGTCCGGGCTATGGCTACACCTTC	CASSLNSGSPGYGYTF
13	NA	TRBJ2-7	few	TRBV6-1	TGTGCCAGCACCCCCGGGGGTCCCTACGAGCAGTACTTC	CASTPGGPYEQYF
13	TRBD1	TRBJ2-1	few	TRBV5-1	TGCGCCAGCTTATCGACAGGGAACAATGAGCAGTTCTTC	CASLSTGNNEQFF
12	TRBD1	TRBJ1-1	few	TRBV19	TGTGCCAGTCGCCTAGACAGGGGTGAAGCTTTCTTT	CASRLDRGEAFF
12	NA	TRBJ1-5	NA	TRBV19	TGTGCCAGTAGTATACTCGACGAGCCCCAGCATTTT	CASSILDEPQHF
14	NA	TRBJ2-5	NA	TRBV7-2	TGTGCCAGCAGCCGGGGCAGGGGTCAAGAGACCCAGTACTTC	CASSRGRGQETQYF
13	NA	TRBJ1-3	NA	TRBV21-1	TGTGCCAGCAGTTCCAAAGCTGGAAACACCATATATTTT	CASSSKAGNTIYF
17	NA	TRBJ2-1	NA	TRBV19	TGTGCCAGTAGTACACGAATCCAGGGTACCCCCTACAATGAGCAGTTCTTC	CASSTRIQGTPYNEQFF
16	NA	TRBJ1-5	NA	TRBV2	TGTGCCAGCGGGGGGAGAGGGGGGGCGGGCAATCAGCCCCAGCATTTT	CASGGRGGAGNQPQHF
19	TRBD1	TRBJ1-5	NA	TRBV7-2	TGTGCCAGCAGCTTAGTAGGGAGGACAGGCGGGGGAAGCAATCAGCCCCAGCATTTT	CASSLVGRTGGGSNQPQHF
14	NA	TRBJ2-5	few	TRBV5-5	TGTGCCAGCAGCTTAGGGGGGGCTATTGAGACCCAGTACTTC	CASSLGGAIETQYF
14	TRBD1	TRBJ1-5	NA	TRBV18	TGTGCCAGCTCAACAGGACAGGGGAATCAGCCCCAGCATTTT	CASSTGQGNQPQHF
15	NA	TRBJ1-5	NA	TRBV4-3	TGCGCCAGCAGCCAAGATTCGCAGGGAGGTCAGCCCCAGCATTTT	CASSQDSQGGQPQHF
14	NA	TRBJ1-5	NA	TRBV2	TGTGCCAGCAGCGATGAACAGGGTCGTCAGCCCCAGCATTTT	CASSDEQGRQPQHF
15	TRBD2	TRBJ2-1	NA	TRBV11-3	TGTGCCAGCAGCTTAGGACTAGCGGGTCCCAATGAGCAGTTCTTC	CASSLGLAGPNEQFF
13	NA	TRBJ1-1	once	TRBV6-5	TGTGCCAGCAGGTGGACAGTTAACACTGAAGCTTTCTTT	CASRWTVNTEAFF
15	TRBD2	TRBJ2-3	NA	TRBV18	TGTGCCAGCTCAATTTTGGCGGGAGTCACAGATACGCAGTATTTT	CASSILAGVTDTQYF
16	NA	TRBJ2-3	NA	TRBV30	TGTGCCTGGAGTATCGCCTTTTTCAGGAGCACAGATACGCAGTATTTT	CAWSIAFFRSTDTQYF
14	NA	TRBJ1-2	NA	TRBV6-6	TGTGCCAGCTCCGGGGGGGTACAAAGCTATGGCTACACCTTC	CASSGGVQSYGYTF
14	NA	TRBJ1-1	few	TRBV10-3	TGTGCCATCAGTGAGGGCAGGGGAACTACTGAAGCTTTCTTT	CAISEGRGTTEAFF
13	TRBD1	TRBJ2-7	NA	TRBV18	TGTGCCAGCTCAGGTCAGGGGGCGAAAGAGCAGTACTTC	CASSGQGAKEQYF
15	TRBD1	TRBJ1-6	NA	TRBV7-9	TGTGCCAGCAGTTCCGGGGGAGGGGGCGATTCACCCCTCCACTTT	CASSSGGGGDSPLHF
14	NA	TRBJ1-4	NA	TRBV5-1	TGCGCCAGCAGCCTACAGGGCACTAATGAAAAACTGTTTTTT	CASSLQGTNEKLFF
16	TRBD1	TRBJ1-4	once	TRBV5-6	TGTGCCAGCAGCCGATATGGCCGGGACAGGAATGAAAAACTGTTTTTT	CASSRYGRDRNEKLFF
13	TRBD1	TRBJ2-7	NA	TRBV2	TGTGCCAGCAGGAGGGACAGGGAGTACGAGCAGTACTTC	CASRRDREYEQYF
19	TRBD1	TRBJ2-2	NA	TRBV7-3	TGTGCCAGCAGCTCGCGCCCGGGACAGGGGATTCGTCGGGGCGGGGAGCTGTTTTTT	CASSSRPGQGIRRGGELFF
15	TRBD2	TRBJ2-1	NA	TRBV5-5	TGTGCCAGCAGCTTCTCAGCGGGAGTAGGTAATGAGCAGTTCTTC	CASSFSAGVGNEQFF
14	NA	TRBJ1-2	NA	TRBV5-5	TGTGCCAGCAGCCTAAGAACAGCGTACTATGGCTACACCTTC	CASSLRTAYYGYTF
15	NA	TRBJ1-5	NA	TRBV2	TGTGCCAGCAGTGACCCCACGACAGGAGGCAAGACCCAGCATTTT	CASSDPTTGGKTQHF
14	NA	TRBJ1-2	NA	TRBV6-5	TGTGCCAGCAGTTACTCGGTGTGGGACCGGGGCTACACCTTC	CASSYSVWDRGYTF
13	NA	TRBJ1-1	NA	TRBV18	TGTGCCAGCTCACCTAATCTGAACACTGAAGCTTTCTTT	CASSPNLNTEAFF
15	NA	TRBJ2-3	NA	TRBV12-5	TGTGCTAGTGGTTTAGGTCAGGGGTTGTCAGATACGCAGTATTTT	CASGLGQGLSDTQYF
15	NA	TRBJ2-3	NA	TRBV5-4	TGTGCCAGCAGCCTCGGCCGACCTAGCACAGATACGCAGTATTTT	CASSLGRPSTDTQYF
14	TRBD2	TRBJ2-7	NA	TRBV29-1	TGCAGCGTTGACCCTAGCGGGAGTCTTCGGGAGCAGTACTTC	CSVDPSGSLREQYF
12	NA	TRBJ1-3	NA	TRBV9	TGTGCCAGCAGGGGGTCTGGAAACACCATATATTTT	CASRGSGNTIYF
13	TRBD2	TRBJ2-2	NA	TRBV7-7	TGTGCTAGCAGCCGAGCGGGAGCTGGGGAGCTGTTTTTT	CASSRAGAGELFF
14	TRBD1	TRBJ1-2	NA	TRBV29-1	TGCAGCGCAGCTTTGACAGGGGGCGCAGGTGGCTACACCTTC	CSAALTGGAGGYTF
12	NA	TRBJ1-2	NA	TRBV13	TGTGCCAGCAGCTCCGGGACCTATGGCTACACCTTC	CASSSGTYGYTF
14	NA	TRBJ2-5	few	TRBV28	TGTGCCAGCAGCTTAACTTCGTTAGGGGAGACCCAGTACTTC	CASSLTSLGETQYF
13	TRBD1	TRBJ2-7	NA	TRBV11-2	TGTGCCAGCAGCTTAGTTGGTCAGGGGGCGCAGTACTTC	CASSLVGQGAQYF
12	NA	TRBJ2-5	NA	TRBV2	TGTGCCAGCAGACTAGCTCGGGAGACCCAGTACTTC	CASRLARETQYF
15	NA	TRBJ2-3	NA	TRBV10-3	TGTGCCATCAGTTCTGGGGGAGGGGGCGCAGATACGCAGTATTTT	CAISSGGGGADTQYF
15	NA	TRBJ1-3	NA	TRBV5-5	TGTGCCAGCAGCTATGGGAGCGACTCTGGAAACACCATATATTTT	CASSYGSDSGNTIYF
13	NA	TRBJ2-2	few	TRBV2	TGTGGCGCACAAGACAGTGACACCGGGGAGCTGTTTTTT	CGAQDSDTGELFF
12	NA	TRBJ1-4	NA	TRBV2	TGTGCCAGCAGACCAGACCCCGAAAAACTGTTTTTT	CASRPDPEKLFF
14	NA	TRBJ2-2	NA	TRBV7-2	TGTGCCAGCAGCTTAATGCGGAACACCGGGGAGCTGTTTTTT	CASSLMRNTGELFF
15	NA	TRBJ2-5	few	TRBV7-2	TGTGCCAGCAGCTTAGGTGGAGGGGGCCGGGAGACCCAGTACTTC	CASSLGGGGRETQYF
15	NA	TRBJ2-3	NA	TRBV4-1	TGCGCCAGCAGCCAAGATAACAGGTACACAGATACGCAGTATTTT	CASSQDNRYTDTQYF
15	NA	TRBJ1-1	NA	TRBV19	TGTGCCAGTACATATGGAAGGGGGATGAACACTGAAGCTTTCTTT	CASTYGRGMNTEAFF